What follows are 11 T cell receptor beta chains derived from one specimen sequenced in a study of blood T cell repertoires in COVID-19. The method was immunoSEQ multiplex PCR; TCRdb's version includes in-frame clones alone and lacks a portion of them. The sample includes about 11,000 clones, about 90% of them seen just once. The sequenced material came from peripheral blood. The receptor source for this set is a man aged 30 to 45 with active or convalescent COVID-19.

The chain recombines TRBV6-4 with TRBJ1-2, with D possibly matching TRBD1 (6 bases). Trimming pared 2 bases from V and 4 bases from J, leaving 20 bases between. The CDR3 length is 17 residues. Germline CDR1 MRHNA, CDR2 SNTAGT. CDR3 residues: CASSDVRVGGALYGYTF. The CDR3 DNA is TGTGCCAGCAGTGACGTTAGAGTTGGGGGGGCCCTCTATGGCTACACCTTC.

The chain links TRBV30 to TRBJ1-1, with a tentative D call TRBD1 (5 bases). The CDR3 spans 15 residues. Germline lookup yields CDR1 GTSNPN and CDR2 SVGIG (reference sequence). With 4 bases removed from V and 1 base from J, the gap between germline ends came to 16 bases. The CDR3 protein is CAWTPRGRANTEAFF. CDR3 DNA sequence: TGTGCCTGGACCCCAAGAGGCAGGGCGAACACTGAAGCTTTCTTT.

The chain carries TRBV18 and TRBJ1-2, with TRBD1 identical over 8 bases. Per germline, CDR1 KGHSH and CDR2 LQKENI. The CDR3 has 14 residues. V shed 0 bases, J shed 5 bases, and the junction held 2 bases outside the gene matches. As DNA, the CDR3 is TGTGCCAGCTCACCACCGGACAGGGTTTATGGCTACACCTTC. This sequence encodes CASSPPDRVYGYTF.

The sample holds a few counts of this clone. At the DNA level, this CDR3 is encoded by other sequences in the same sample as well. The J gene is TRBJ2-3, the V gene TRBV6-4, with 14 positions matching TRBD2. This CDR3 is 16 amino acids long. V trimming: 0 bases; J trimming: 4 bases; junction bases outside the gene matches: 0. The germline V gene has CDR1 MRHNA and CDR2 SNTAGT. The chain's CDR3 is CASSDSTSGGADTQYF. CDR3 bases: TGTGCCAGCAGTGACTCGACTAGCGGGGGGGCAGATACGCAGTATTTT.

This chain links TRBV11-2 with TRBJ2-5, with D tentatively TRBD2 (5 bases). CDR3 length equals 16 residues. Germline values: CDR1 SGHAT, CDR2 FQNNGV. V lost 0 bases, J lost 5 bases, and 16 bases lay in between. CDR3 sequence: CASSLDSPSLIETQYF. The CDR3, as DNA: TGTGCCAGCAGCTTAGACTCGCCTAGCCTAATCGAGACCCAGTACTTC.

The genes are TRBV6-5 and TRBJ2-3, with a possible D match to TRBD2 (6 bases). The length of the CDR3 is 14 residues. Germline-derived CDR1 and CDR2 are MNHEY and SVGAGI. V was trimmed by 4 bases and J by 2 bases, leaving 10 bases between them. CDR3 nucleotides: TGTGCCAGCAGTTTCCGGGAGTACACAGATACGCAGTATTTT. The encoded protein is CASSFREYTDTQYF.

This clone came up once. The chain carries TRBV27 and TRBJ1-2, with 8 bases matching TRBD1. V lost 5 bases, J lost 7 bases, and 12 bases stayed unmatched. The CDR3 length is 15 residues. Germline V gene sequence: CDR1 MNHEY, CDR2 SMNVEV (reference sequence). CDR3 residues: CASSLTSDRAGGYTF. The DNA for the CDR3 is TGTGCCAGCAGTCTAACCTCGGACAGGGCCGGTGGCTACACCTTC.

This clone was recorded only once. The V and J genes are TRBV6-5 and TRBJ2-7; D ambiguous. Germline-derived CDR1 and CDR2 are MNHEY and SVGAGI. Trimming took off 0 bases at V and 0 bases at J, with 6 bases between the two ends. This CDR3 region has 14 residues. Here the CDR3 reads CASSYSYSSYEQYF. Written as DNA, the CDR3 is TGTGCCAGCAGTTACTCTTACAGCTCCTACGAGCAGTACTTC.

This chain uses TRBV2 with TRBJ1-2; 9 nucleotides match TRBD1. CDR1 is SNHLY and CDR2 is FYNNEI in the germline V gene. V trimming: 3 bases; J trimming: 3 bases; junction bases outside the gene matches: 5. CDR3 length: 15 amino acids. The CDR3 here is CASSEPRQGDYGYTF. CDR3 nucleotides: TGTGCCAGCAGTGAGCCTAGACAGGGGGACTATGGCTACACCTTC. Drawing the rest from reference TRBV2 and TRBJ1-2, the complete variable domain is EPEVTQTPSHQVTQMGQEVILRCVPISNHLYFYWYRQILGQKVEFLVSFYNNEISEKSEIFDDQFSVERPDGSNFTLKIRSTKLEDSAMYFCASSEPRQGDYGYTFGSGTRLTVV.

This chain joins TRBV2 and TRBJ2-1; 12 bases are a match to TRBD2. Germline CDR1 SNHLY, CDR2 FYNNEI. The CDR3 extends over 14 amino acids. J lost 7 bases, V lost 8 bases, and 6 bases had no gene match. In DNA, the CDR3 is TGTGCCAGCTCCCGACTAGCGGGGGAAAATGAGCAGTTCTTC. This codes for CASSRLAGENEQFF.

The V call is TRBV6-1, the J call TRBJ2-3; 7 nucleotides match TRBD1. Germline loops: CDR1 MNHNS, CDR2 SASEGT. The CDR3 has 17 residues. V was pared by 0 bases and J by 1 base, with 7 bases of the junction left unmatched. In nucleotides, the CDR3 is TGTGCCAGCAGTGAAGCGGGACAGAACCCTGGCACAGATACGCAGTATTTT. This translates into CASSEAGQNPGTDTQYF.